These 27 T cell receptor beta chains originate from one sample sequenced in a study of cytomegalovirus exposure and HLA in healthy donors. The PCR had 60 Vbeta and 13 Jbeta primers. This table comes from immunoSEQ multiplex PCR, and its TCRdb copy is limited to in-frame clones, with some not included. The sample shows about 150,000 clones, roughly 78% of them seen only once. The sample was PBMCs. The origin of the receptors is a man aged 50-59 years in good health and CMV-seropositive.

J is TRBJ2-2 and V is TRBV19; 9 bases align to TRBD2. Germline lookup yields CDR1 LNHDA and CDR2 SQIVND (reference sequence). This CDR3 region has 15 residues. Trimming cost V 7 bases and J 2 bases; bases outside gene matches: 5. CDR3 DNA: TGTGCCAGTACCCCCGGGACTAGCAACACCGGGGAGCTGTTTTTT. This codes for CASTPGTSNTGELFF.

The chain uses TRBV5-6 and TRBJ2-7; 8 bases match TRBD1. Germline V lookup: CDR1 SGHDT, CDR2 YYEEEE. This CDR3 contains 15 residues. The V gene end was trimmed by 4 bases and the J gene end by 2 bases; junction bases not matched to a gene: 8. Here the CDR3 DNA reads TGTGCCAGCAGCCCAGGACAGGGTCTCGCCTACGAGCAGTACTTC. This encodes CASSPGQGLAYEQYF.

A few counts support this clone. This same CDR3 is encoded by further DNA sequences in the sample. The V gene is TRBV12-5, the J gene TRBJ2-2; 11 bases match TRBD1. Trimming at V came to 1 base and at J to 3 bases, leaving 1 base not matched to a gene. The CDR3 runs 16 residues. In germline, CDR1 is LGHNT, CDR2 FRNRAP. The chain's CDR3 is CASGLGTGGYTGELFF. The CDR3 region has the DNA TGTGCTAGTGGTTTGGGGACAGGGGGCTACACCGGGGAGCTGTTTTTT. Supplemented by reference TRBV12-5 and TRBJ2-2, the full variable domain reads DARVTQTPRHKVTEMGQEVTMRCQPILGHNTVFWYRQTMMQGLELLAYFRNRAPLDDSGMPKDRFSAEMPDATLATLKIQPSEPRDSAVYFCASGLGTGGYTGELFFGEGSRLTVL.

Of note for this clone: Relative to the germline gene, one junction end is altered; a read error may explain this. The chain uses TRBV7-9 and TRBJ2-6; D might be TRBD2 (5 bases). The CDR3 covers 16 residues. Germline V lookup: CDR1 SEHNR, CDR2 FQNEAQ (reference sequence). Here the CDR3 reads CSSSLVGASGANVLTF. The DNA for the CDR3 is TGTTCCAGCAGCTTAGTGGGAGCCTCTGGGGCCAACGTCCTGACTTTC.

The CDR3 sequence: CASSFLGREVGELFF. The CDR3 DNA reads TGTGCCAGTAGTTTTCTCGGGAGAGAAGTCGGGGAGCTGTTTTTT. This chain joins TRBV19 and TRBJ2-2, with TRBD2 as a possible D gene (6 bases). Per germline, CDR1 LNHDA and CDR2 SQIVND (reference sequence). V was shortened by 5 bases and J by 7 bases, with 17 bases between the two germline ends. CDR3 length equals 15 residues.

The gene calls are TRBV4-3 and TRBJ2-1, with 9 bases identical to TRBD2. Trimming removed 4 bases from V and 10 bases from J; junction bases left unmatched: 20. CDR1 is LGHNA, CDR2 YSLEER, per germline. This CDR3 is built from 18 residues. CDR3 DNA sequence: TGCGCCAGCAGCCGCGGGGGGTTGTGGCGGGAGGGCGGAGGAGAGCAGTTCTTC. Its translation: CASSRGGLWREGGGEQFF.

This clone was observed a few times. CDR3 region: CASSQDRGAGGQPQHF. CDR3 nucleotides: TGCGCCAGCAGCCAAGATCGGGGGGCTGGGGGTCAGCCCCAGCATTTT. V is TRBV4-1 and J is TRBJ1-5; maybe TRBD1 (6 bases). Germline CDR1 is MGHRA and CDR2 is YSYEKL. The ends were cut back, 0 bases at V and 6 bases at J, with 15 bases in the middle. CDR3 length: 16 residues.

V is TRBV5-1 and J is TRBJ2-6; TRBD1 matches at 7 bases. CDR3 length: 18 residues. V was clipped by 3 bases and J by 2 bases; unmatched bases: 11. Germline loops: CDR1 SGHRS, CDR2 YFSETQ. CDR3 DNA sequence: TGCGCCAGCAGCTCGACAGGGATTGGGATTACTGGGGCCAACGTCCTGACTTTC. Its translation is CASSSTGIGITGANVLTF.

The CDR3 protein is CASSLGLDEQFF. For the CDR3, the DNA is TGCGCCAGCAGCTTGGGACTGGATGAGCAGTTCTTC. The V gene is TRBV5-1, the J gene TRBJ2-1; D gene unclear. Germline CDR1 and CDR2: SGHRS and YFSETQ. The germline V and J ends were trimmed by 0 bases and 8 bases, with 6 bases remaining between them. This CDR3 is built from 12 residues. The variable domain in full, with the rest retrieved from reference TRBV5-1 and TRBJ2-1, is KAGVTQTPRYLIKTRGQQVTLSCSPISGHRSVSWYQQTPGQGLQFLFEYFSETQRNKGNFPGRFSGRQFSNSRSEMNVSTLELGDSALYLCASSLGLDEQFFGPGTRLTVL.

Comments on this clone: This same CDR3 is encoded by further DNA sequences in the sample. The chain recombines TRBV5-1 with TRBJ1-5; 8 nucleotides match TRBD1. This CDR3 region has 14 residues. Trimming took 4 bases from V and 4 from J; bases not matched to a gene: 4. Germline loops: CDR1 SGHRS, CDR2 YFSETQ. Here the CDR3 DNA reads TGCGCCAGCAGCCCAGGACAGGGAAATCAGCCCCAGCATTTT. It codes for CASSPGQGNQPQHF.

The chain has TRBV7-6 and TRBJ2-5; 7 bases are a match to TRBD2. The CDR3 is made up of 16 amino acids. The V gene end was trimmed by 0 bases and the J gene end by 4 bases; junction bases not matched to a gene: 8. Germline CDR1 SGHVS, CDR2 FNYEAQ. The CDR3 reads CASSLAGGQGGETQYF. The CDR3 DNA sequence: TGTGCCAGCAGCTTAGCGGGAGGGCAGGGAGGAGAGACCCAGTACTTC.

This clone was recorded once. The chain recombines TRBV6-1 with TRBJ2-2, with TRBD2 as a possible D gene (6 bases). There are 14 residues in the CDR3. Per the germline V gene, CDR1 is MNHNS and CDR2 is SASEGT. The V end was cut by 8 bases, the J end by 0 bases, with 10 bases between. CDR3 DNA: TGTGCCAGCCGGGAGTTCGCGAACACCGGGGAGCTGTTTTTT. Protein product: CASREFANTGELFF.

The genes are TRBV25-1 and TRBJ1-2; perhaps TRBD1 as D (6 bases). The CDR3 consists of 15 residues. Germline V gene lookup returns CDR1 MGHDK and CDR2 SYGVNS. V was shortened by 2 bases and J by 4 bases, with 14 bases between the two germline ends. Here the CDR3 reads CASSEKGGTTYGYTF. CDR3 bases: TGTGCCAGCAGTGAAAAGGGGGGGACTACCTATGGCTACACCTTC.

There are a few counts of this clone. The chain carries TRBV10-3 and TRBJ2-1, with a tentative D call TRBD2 (7 bases). The CDR3 contains 16 residues. CDR1 is ENHRY, CDR2 SYGVKD, per germline. V shed 3 bases and J shed 0 bases, with 12 bases lying between them. The CDR3 region is CAISERGGGSYNEQFF. The CDR3 region has the DNA TGTGCCATCAGTGAAAGGGGAGGGGGCTCCTACAATGAGCAGTTCTTC.

The J gene is TRBJ1-1, the V gene TRBV5-1, with D possibly being TRBD1 (5 bases). The germline V and J ends were trimmed by 0 bases and 5 bases, with 11 bases remaining between them. The germline CDR1 and CDR2 sequences are SGHRS and YFSETQ. This CDR3 is 14 amino acids long. The CDR3 sequence is CASSLDGGGTEAFF. In DNA form, the CDR3 reads TGCGCCAGCAGCTTGGACGGGGGAGGTACTGAAGCTTTCTTT.

The chain links TRBV14 to TRBJ1-2, with 7 positions matching TRBD1. CDR3 size: 13 residues. Germline lookup yields CDR1 SGHDN and CDR2 FVKESK. J was trimmed by 5 bases and V by 2 bases; bases with no gene match: 2. The CDR3 nucleotides are TGTGCCAGCAGCCAACCGGGACAGTATGGCTACACCTTC. This encodes CASSQPGQYGYTF.

The chain recombines TRBV19 with TRBJ1-1, with 7 nucleotides matching TRBD1. The CDR3 covers 15 residues. V gave up 6 bases and J gave up 5 bases; unmatched junction bases: 12. Germline V gives CDR1 LNHDA, CDR2 SQIVND (reference sequence). The CDR3 region has the DNA TGTGCCAGTAGCGCTACAGGGGCCCCGAGGACTGAAGCTTTCTTT. It specifies CASSATGAPRTEAFF.

This clone was detected once. The chain links TRBV7-8 to TRBJ1-5; 8 nucleotides agree with TRBD1. Germline V gives CDR1 SGHVS, CDR2 FQNEAQ. V lost 5 bases and J lost 5; bases outside the gene matches: 5. This CDR3 has 14 residues. CDR3 loop: CASSLDRDDQPQHF. The CDR3 nucleotides read TGTGCCAGCAGCCTGGACAGGGACGATCAGCCCCAGCATTTT.

CDR3 DNA: TGTGCCAGCAGCTTGGCGAGGTGGGGGCATACTGAAGCTTTCTTT. Protein product: CASSLARWGHTEAFF. V gene TRBV5-4 combines with J gene TRBJ1-1; D may be TRBD1 (6 bases). The germline V gene encodes CDR1 SGHNT and CDR2 YYREEE (reference sequence). Trimming pared 0 bases from V and 5 bases from J, leaving 14 bases between. CDR3 length: 15 residues.

The gene calls are TRBV5-1 and TRBJ1-1; D perhaps matches TRBD1 (5 bases). The CDR3 covers 16 residues. V shed 0 bases and J shed 0 bases, with 12 bases lying between them. The germline CDR1 and CDR2 sequences are SGHRS and YFSETQ. CDR3 amino acids: CASSLEFRALNTEAFF. In DNA, the CDR3 is TGCGCCAGCAGCTTGGAGTTCAGGGCTTTGAACACTGAAGCTTTCTTT. Together with reference TRBV5-1 and TRBJ1-1, the CDR3 gives the full variable domain: KAGVTQTPRYLIKTRGQQVTLSCSPISGHRSVSWYQQTPGQGLQFLFEYFSETQRNKGNFPGRFSGRQFSNSRSEMNVSTLELGDSALYLCASSLEFRALNTEAFFGQGTRLTVV.

The rearrangement links TRBV4-1 to TRBJ2-2; D is possibly TRBD2 (6 bases). The CDR3 contains 16 residues. V lost 1 base to trimming and J lost 5 bases, with 14 bases between them. Germline values: CDR1 MGHRA, CDR2 YSYEKL. CDR3 sequence reads: CASSQGGLAFTGELFF. The DNA of the CDR3 is TGCGCCAGCAGCCAAGGTGGTCTAGCGTTTACCGGGGAGCTGTTTTTT.

This rearrangement joins TRBV6-6 to TRBJ1-5; no clear D gene. The CDR3 consists of 16 residues. The germline CDR1 and CDR2 sequences are MNHNY and SVGAGI (reference sequence). V lost 5 bases, J lost 2 bases, and 16 bases lay in between. CDR3 amino acids: CASSTRMAQGNQPQHF. For the CDR3, the DNA is TGTGCCAGCAGTACCAGAATGGCCCAGGGCAATCAGCCCCAGCATTTT.

This clone was counted between two and nine times. This rearrangement joins TRBV6-5 to TRBJ2-7; 7 bases line up with TRBD1. V trimming: 6 bases; J trimming: 0 bases; junction bases outside the gene matches: 8. The CDR3 extends over 15 amino acids. Germline CDR1 and CDR2: MNHEY and SVGAGI. CDR3 residues: CASSQGTASSYEQYF. CDR3 coding DNA: TGTGCCAGCAGCCAGGGGACAGCGAGCTCCTACGAGCAGTACTTC.

This clone was seen only a few times. The chain has TRBV10-1 and TRBJ1-1; D gene ambiguous. CDR1 WNHNN and CDR2 SYGVQD come from the germline V gene (reference sequence). The CDR3 has 14 amino acids. Trimming took off 0 bases at V and 7 bases at J, with 12 bases between the two ends. The CDR3 bases are TGCGCCAGCAGTGAGTCGATCTCGGAGGTTGAAGCTTTCTTT. Protein sequence: CASSESISEVEAFF.

The count of this clone is one. The V and J genes are TRBV7-9 and TRBJ1-3; no definite D call. CDR1 and CDR2 from the germline V gene are SEHNR and FQNEAQ (reference sequence). The CDR3 is made up of 13 amino acids. The V end was cut by 4 bases, the J end by 5 bases, with 9 bases between. CDR3 nucleotide sequence: TGTGCCAGCAGCTCCGGACTGAGAAACACCATATATTTT. Encoded protein: CASSSGLRNTIYF.

J is TRBJ1-6 and V is TRBV7-3; D gene uncertain. The CDR3 length is 14 residues. The V end was cut by 5 bases, the J end by 7 bases, with 12 bases between. CDR1 SGHTA and CDR2 FQGTGA come from the germline V gene. The CDR3 loop reads CASSATPGNSPLHF. CDR3 bases: TGTGCCAGCAGCGCGACCCCGGGGAATTCACCCCTCCACTTT.

The CDR3 DNA sequence: TGTGCCAGCAGCTCGACCGGGTCCAATCAGCCCCAGCATTTT. Translation gives CASSSTGSNQPQHF. The V gene is TRBV5-6, the J gene TRBJ1-5; D is uncertain. In germline, CDR1 is SGHDT, CDR2 YYEEEE. The CDR3 covers 14 residues. The ends were cut back, 3 bases at V and 3 bases at J, with 10 bases in the middle.